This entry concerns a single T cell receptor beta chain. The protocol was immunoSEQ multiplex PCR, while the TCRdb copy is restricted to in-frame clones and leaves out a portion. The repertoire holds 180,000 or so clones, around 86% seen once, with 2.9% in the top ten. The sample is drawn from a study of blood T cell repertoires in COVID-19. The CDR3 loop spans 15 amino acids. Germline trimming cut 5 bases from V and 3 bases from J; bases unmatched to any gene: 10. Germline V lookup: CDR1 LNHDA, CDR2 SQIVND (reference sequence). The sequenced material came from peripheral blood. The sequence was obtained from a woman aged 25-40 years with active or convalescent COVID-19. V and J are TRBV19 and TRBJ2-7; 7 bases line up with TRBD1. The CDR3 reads CASSARGQFLYEQYF. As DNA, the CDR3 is TGTGCCAGTAGTGCACGGGGACAGTTTCTCTACGAGCAGTACTTC.